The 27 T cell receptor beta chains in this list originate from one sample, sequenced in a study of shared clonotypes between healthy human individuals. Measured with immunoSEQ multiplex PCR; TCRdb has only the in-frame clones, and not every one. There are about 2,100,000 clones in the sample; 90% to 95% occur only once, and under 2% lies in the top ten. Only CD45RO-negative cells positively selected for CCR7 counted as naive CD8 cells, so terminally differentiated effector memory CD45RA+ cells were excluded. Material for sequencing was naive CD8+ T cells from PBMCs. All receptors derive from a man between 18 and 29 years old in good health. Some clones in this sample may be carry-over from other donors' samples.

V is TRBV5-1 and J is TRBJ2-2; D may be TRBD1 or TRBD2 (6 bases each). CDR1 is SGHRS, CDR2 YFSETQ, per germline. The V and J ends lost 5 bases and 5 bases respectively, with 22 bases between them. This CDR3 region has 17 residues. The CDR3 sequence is CASRLGGSIESTGELFF. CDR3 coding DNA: TGCGCCAGCAGACTGGGGGGCTCCATAGAATCAACCGGGGAGCTGTTTTTT.

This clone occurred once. The CDR3: CASSLALPTDTQYF. The CDR3 region has the DNA TGTGCCAGCAGTTTAGCACTACCCACAGATACGCAGTATTTT. This chain connects TRBV27 to TRBJ2-3; unclear D gene. This CDR3 has 14 amino acids. V dropped 2 bases and J dropped 2 bases, with 8 bases sitting between them. The germline CDR1 and CDR2 sequences are MNHEY and SMNVEV (reference sequence).

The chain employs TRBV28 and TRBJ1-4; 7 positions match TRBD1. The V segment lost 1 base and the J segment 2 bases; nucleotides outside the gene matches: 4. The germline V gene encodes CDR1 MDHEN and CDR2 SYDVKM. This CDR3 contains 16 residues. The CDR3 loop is CASSLFAGGTNEKLFF. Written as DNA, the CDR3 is TGTGCCAGCAGTTTATTTGCAGGGGGGACTAATGAAAAACTGTTTTTT.

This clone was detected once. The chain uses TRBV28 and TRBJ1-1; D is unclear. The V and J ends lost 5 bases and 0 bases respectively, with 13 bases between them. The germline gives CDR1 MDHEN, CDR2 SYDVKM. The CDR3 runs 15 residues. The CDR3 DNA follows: TGTGCCAGCAGTCGGGTGGGATTCATGAACACTGAAGCTTTCTTT. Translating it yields CASSRVGFMNTEAFF.

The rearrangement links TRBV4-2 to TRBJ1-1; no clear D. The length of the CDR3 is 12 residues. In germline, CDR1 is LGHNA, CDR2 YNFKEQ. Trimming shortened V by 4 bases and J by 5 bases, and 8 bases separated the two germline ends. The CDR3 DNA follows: TGTGCCAGCAGCCCCAGGTGGACTGAAGCTTTCTTT. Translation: CASSPRWTEAFF.

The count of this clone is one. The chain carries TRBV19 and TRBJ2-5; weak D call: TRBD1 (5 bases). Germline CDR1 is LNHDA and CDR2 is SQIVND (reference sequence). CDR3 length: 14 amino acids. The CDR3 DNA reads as TGTGATAAAAATGGGCGCAGGGCGAGGGAGACCCAGTACTTC. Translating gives CDKNGRRARETQYF.

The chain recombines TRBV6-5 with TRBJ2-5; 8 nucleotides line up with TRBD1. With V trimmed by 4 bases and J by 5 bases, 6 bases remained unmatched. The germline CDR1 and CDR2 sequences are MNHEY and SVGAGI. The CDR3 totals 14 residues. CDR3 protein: CASSSRQGRETQYF. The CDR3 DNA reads TGTGCCAGCAGTTCGCGACAGGGGAGGGAGACCCAGTACTTC.

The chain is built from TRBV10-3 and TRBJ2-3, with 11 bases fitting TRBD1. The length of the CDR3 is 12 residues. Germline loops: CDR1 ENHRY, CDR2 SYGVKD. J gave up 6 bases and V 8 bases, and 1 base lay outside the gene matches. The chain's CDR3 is CAIRDRGDTQYF. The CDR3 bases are TGTGCCATCCGGGACAGGGGGGATACGCAGTATTTT.

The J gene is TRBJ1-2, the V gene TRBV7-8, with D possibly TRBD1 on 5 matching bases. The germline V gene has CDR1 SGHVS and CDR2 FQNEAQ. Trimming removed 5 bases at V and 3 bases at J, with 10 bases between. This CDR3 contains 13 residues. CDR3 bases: TGTGCCAGCAGCGCAGACAGAGACTATGGCTACACCTTC. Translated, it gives CASSADRDYGYTF.

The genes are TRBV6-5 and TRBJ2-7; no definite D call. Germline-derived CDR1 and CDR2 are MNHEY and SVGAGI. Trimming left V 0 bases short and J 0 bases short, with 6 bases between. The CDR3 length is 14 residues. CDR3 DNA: TGTGCCAGCAGTTACTCGGCCGCCTCCTACGAGCAGTACTTC. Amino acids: CASSYSAASYEQYF.

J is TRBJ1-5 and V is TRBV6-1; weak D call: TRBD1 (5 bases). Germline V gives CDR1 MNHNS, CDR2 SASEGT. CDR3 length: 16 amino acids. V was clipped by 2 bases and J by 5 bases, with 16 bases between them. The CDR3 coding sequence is TGTGCCAGCAGTGAAAGAATTGGCAGGGTCCATCAGCCCCAGCATTTT. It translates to CASSERIGRVHQPQHF.

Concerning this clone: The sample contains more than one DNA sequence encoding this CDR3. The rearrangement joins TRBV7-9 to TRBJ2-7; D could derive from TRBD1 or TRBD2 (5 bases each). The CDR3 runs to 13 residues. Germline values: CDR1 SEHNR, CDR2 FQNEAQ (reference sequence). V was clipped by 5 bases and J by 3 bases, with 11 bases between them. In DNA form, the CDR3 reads TGTGCCAGCAGCCCAGGGAGCCGCTACGAGCAGTACTTC. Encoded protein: CASSPGSRYEQYF.

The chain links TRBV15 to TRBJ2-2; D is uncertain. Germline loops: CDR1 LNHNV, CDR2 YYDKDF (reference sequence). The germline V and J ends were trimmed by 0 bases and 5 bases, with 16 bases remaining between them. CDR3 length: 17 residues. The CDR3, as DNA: TGTGCCACCAGCAGAGATACCCAGGCTACGAGGACCGGGGAGCTGTTTTTT. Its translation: CATSRDTQATRTGELFF. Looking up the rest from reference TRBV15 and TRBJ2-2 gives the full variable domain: DAMVIQNPRYQVTQFGKPVTLSCSQTLNHNVMYWYQQKSSQAPKLLFHYYDKDFNNEADTPDNFQSRRPNTSFCFLDIRSPGLGDTAMYLCATSRDTQATRTGELFFGEGSRLTVL.

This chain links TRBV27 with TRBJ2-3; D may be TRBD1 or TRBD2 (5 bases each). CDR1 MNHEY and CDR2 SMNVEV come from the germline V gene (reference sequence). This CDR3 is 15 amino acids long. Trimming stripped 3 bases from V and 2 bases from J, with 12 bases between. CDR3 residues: CASSFWGPFTDTQYF. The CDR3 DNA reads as TGTGCCAGCAGTTTCTGGGGACCGTTCACAGATACGCAGTATTTT.

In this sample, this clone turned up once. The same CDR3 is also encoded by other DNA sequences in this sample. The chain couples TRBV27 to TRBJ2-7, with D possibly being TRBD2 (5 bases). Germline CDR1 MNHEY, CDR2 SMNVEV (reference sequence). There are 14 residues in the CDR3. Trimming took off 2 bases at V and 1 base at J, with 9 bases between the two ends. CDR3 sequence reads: CASSLAGHSYEQYF. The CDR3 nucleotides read TGTGCCAGCAGTTTAGCGGGCCATTCCTACGAGCAGTACTTC.

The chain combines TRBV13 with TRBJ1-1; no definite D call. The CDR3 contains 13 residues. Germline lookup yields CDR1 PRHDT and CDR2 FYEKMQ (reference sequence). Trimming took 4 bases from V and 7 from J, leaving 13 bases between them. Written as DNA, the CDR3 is TGTGCCAGCAGCTCCGGAGTACGGAGTGAAGCTTTCTTT. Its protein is CASSSGVRSEAFF.

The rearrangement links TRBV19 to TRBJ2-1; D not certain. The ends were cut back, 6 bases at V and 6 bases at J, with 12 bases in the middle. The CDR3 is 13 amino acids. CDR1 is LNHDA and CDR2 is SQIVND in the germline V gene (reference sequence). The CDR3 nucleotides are TGTGCCAGTAGCCTACCGGGCCTCAATGAGCAGTTCTTC. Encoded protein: CASSLPGLNEQFF.

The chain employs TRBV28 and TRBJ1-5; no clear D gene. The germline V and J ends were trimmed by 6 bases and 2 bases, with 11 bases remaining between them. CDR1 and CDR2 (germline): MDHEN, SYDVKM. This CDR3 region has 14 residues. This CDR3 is CASSPPGRNQPQHF. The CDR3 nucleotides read TGTGCCAGCAGCCCACCGGGTCGCAATCAGCCCCAGCATTTT.

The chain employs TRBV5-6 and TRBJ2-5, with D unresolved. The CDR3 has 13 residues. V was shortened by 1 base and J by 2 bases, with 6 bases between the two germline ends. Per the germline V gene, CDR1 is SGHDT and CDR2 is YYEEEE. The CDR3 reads CASSLPDQETQYF. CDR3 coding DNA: TGTGCCAGCAGCTTGCCAGATCAAGAGACCCAGTACTTC.

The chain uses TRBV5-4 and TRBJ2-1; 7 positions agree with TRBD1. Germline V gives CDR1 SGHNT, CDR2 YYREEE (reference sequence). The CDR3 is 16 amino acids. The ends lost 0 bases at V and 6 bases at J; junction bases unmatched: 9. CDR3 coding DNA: TGTGCCAGCAGCTTGGCGATAGGGGGCGCCTTCAATGAGCAGTTCTTC. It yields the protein CASSLAIGGAFNEQFF.

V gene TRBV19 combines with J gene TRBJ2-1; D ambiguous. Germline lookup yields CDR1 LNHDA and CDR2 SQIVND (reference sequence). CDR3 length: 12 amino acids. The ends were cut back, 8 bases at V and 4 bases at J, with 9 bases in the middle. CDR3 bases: TGTGCCAGTGGTTATAGATACAATGAGCAGTTCTTC. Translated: CASGYRYNEQFF. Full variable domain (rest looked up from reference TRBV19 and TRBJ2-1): DGGITQSPKYLFRKEGQNVTLSCEQNLNHDAMYWYRQDPGQGLRLIYYSQIVNDFQKGDIAEGYSVSREKKESFPLTVTSAQKNPTAFYLCASGYRYNEQFFGPGTRLTVL.

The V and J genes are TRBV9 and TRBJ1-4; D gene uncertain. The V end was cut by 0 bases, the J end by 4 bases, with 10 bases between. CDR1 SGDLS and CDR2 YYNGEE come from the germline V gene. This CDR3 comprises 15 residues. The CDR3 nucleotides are TGTGCCAGCAGCGTAGGAAGGCGGATTAATGAAAAACTGTTTTTT. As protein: CASSVGRRINEKLFF. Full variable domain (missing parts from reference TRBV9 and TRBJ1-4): DSGVTQTPKHLITATGQRVTLRCSPRSGDLSVYWYQQSLDQGLQFLIQYYNGEERAKGNILERFSAQQFPDLHSELNLSSLELGDSALYFCASSVGRRINEKLFFGSGTQLSVL.

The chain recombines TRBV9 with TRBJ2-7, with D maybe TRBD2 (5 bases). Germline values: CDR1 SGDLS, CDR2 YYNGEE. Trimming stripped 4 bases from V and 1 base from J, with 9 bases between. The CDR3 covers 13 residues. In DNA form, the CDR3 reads TGTGCCAGCAGCCCGGAGGCGTCCTACGAGCAGTACTTC. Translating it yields CASSPEASYEQYF.

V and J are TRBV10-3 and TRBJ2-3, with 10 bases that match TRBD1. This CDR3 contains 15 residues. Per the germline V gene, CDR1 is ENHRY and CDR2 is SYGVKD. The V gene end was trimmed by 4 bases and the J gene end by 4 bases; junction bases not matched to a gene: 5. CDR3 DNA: TGTGCCATCAGTGGAGGGGACAGGGGTGCAGATACGCAGTATTTT. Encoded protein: CAISGGDRGADTQYF.

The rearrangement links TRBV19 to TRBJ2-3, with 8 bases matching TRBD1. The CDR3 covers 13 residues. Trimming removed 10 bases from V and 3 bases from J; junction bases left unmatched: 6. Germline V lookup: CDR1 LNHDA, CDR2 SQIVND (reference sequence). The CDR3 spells CATLTGATDTQYF. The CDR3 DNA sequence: TGTGCCACCTTGACAGGGGCGACAGATACGCAGTATTTT.

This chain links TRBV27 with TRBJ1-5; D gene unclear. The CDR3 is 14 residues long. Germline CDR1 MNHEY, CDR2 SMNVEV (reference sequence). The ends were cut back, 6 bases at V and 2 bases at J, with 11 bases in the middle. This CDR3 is CASSPLERNQPQHF. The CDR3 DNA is TGTGCCAGCAGCCCCTTGGAACGCAATCAGCCCCAGCATTTT.

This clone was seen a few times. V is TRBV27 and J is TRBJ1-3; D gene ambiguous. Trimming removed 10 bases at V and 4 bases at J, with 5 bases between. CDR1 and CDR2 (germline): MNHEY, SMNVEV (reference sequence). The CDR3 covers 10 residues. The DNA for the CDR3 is TGTGCCACGGGCGGAAACACCATATATTTT. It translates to CATGGNTIYF.